The rows below give T cell receptor beta chains drawn from one sample of a study of T cells in Graves' hyperthyroidism and ophthalmopathy. Each CDR3 protein gets one entry after TCRdb re-called the multiplex PCR reads with MiXCR. Of 300,000 to 450,000 distinct CDR3 sequences listed, less than 15% are singletons. Material: blood. Receptors originate from a woman aged 18-29 years with Graves' hyperthyroidism. CDR3s include the opening cysteine and the closing phenylalanine or tryptophan. Fields, in order: J gene, D gene, V gene, clone size, CDR3 DNA, CDR3 protein. A D gene is named only where the DNA matches it firmly. Part of the rows lack a size; the others show once, few, many or a class for expanded clones.

>TRBJ2-4|NA|TRBV20-1|NA
TGCAGTGCTAGAGAAGAGGGGGGCGGAAACATTCAGTACTTC
CSAREEGGGNIQYF
>TRBJ2-3|NA|TRBV7-2|once
TGTGCCAGCAGCTTAGGGGGGGGCCAAGCAGATACGCAGTATTTT
CASSLGGGQADTQYF
>TRBJ2-5|TRBD2|TRBV5-6|many
TGTGCCAGCAGCAGTACACTAGCGGGGGTCCAAGAGACCCAGTACTTC
CASSSTLAGVQETQYF
>TRBJ2-7|TRBD1|TRBV9|many
TGTGCCAGCAGCCCGACGGGACAGGGGGCCTACGAGCAGTACTTC
CASSPTGQGAYEQYF
>TRBJ1-3|NA|TRBV7-9|few
TGTGCCAGCAGCTTGGCAGGTCTCTCTGGAAACACCATATATTTT
CASSLAGLSGNTIYF
>TRBJ2-7|NA|TRBV12-3/TRBV12-4|many
TGTGCCAGCAGTTTACCGGGCGTTCTCTCCTACGAGCAGTACTTC
CASSLPGVLSYEQYF
>TRBJ2-5|NA|TRBV20-1|many
TGCAGTGCCTCCACAGGGACAGAGACCCAGTACTTC
CSASTGTETQYF
>TRBJ2-7|NA|TRBV12-3/TRBV12-4|many
TGTGCCAGCAGTCGGGACGGGTTTCGCGAGCAGTACTTC
CASSRDGFREQYF
>TRBJ1-5|NA|TRBV6-1|many
TGTGCCAGCAGTGAAAGGAGTTGGAGCAATCAGCCCCAGCATTTT
CASSERSWSNQPQHF
>TRBJ2-1|NA|TRBV7-3|many
TGTGCCAGCAGCTTACAAGGTGAGCAGTTCTTC
CASSLQGEQFF
>TRBJ1-5|NA|TRBV20-1|NA
TGCAGTGCTAGAGGCGGAGGGACGGGGTTTGGCAATCAGCCCCAGCATTTT
CSARGGGTGFGNQPQHF
>TRBJ2-1|NA|TRBV29-1|few
TGCAGCGTTGAAGATCAAAGGACCACGTACAATGAGCAGTTCTTC
CSVEDQRTTYNEQFF
>TRBJ1-4|NA|TRBV4-2|NA
TGTGCCAGCAGCCAGGGACCTCCAGATAATGAAAAACTGGTTTTT
CASSQGPPDNEKLVF